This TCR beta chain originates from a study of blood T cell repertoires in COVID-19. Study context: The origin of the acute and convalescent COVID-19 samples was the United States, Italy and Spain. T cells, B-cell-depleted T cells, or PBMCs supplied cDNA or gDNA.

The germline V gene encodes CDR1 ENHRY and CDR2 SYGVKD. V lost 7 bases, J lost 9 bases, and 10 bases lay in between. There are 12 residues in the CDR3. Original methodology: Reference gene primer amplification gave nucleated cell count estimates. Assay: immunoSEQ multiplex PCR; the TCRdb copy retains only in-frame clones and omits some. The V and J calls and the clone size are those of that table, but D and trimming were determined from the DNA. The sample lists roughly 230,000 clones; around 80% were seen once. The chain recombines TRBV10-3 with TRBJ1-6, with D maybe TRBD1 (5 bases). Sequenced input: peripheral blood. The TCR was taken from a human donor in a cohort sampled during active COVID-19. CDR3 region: CAIKGFGSPLHF. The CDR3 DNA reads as TGTGCCATCAAGGGGTTCGGTTCACCCCTCCACTTT.